Each of the 17 T cell receptor beta chains below was sequenced from the same sample in a study of neoadjuvant anti-PD-1 for oral cavity cancer. Data came from immunoSEQ multiplex PCR; TCRdb stores just in-frame clones and leaves some out. This sample carries 17,000 or so clones, 65% of them seen once, and the ten largest clones take 2.6%. Here the sequenced sample was PBMCs, taken before nivolumab (anti-PD-1) treatment. The receptors shown here come from a person aged 35-79 years with oral cavity squamous cell carcinoma.

This clone appeared a few times. V gene TRBV7-8 combines with J gene TRBJ1-2; 7 bases match TRBD1. Germline V gene data show CDR1 as SGHVS and CDR2 as FQNEAQ. Unmatched junction bases numbered 4, after V lost 5 bases and J lost 4 bases. The CDR3 sequence is 13 residues long. Written as DNA, the CDR3 is TGTGCCAGCAGCCCCAGGGGGTCCTATGGCTACACCTTC. It codes for CASSPRGSYGYTF.

V gene TRBV28 combines with J gene TRBJ1-2, with a possible D match to TRBD1 (5 bases). The V and J ends lost 3 bases and 12 bases respectively, with 14 bases between them. Per the germline V gene, CDR1 is MDHEN and CDR2 is SYDVKM. The CDR3 has 12 amino acids. The CDR3 DNA reads TGTGCCAGCAGTTTCGGCCAGGGTAAGGACACCTTC. Protein: CASSFGQGKDTF.

This clone was found a few times. The chain joins TRBV7-2 to TRBJ2-7; 9 bases match TRBD2. Germline loops: CDR1 SGHTA, CDR2 FQGNSA. The V segment lost 7 bases and the J segment 1 base; nucleotides outside the gene matches: 8. The CDR3 spans 15 residues. CDR3 region: CASTEGLARSYEQYF. The CDR3 nucleotides read TGTGCCAGCACCGAAGGACTAGCGAGATCCTACGAGCAGTACTTC. Using reference TRBV7-2 and TRBJ2-7 for the parts outside the CDR3, the full variable domain is GAGVSQSPSNKVTEKGKDVELRCDPISGHTALYWYRQSLGQGLEFLIYFQGNSAPDKSGLPSDRFSAERTGGSVSTLTIQRTQQEDSAVYLCASTEGLARSYEQYFGPGTRLTVT.

This clone appeared a single time. The chain combines TRBV5-1 with TRBJ2-3; 9 bases line up with TRBD2. This CDR3 is 15 amino acids long. Germline values: CDR1 SGHRS, CDR2 YFSETQ. The V and J ends lost 2 bases and 2 bases, in that order; junction bases with no gene match: 3. The CDR3 loop is CASSLAGGATDTQYF. CDR3 DNA sequence: TGCGCCAGCAGCTTAGCGGGAGGAGCCACAGATACGCAGTATTTT.

This clone has more than one count but fewer than ten. This chain links TRBV6-6 with TRBJ1-3; D not certain. Trimming removed 2 bases from V and 8 bases from J, with 13 bases in between. The CDR3 has 14 residues. CDR1 and CDR2 (germline): MNHNY, SVGAGI (reference sequence). The CDR3 region is CASSYGSSGDTIYF. The DNA for the CDR3 is TGTGCCAGCAGTTACGGGAGTTCCGGGGACACCATATATTTT.

This clone was seen a single time. The chain is built from TRBV11-2 and TRBJ2-1; the match to TRBD2 covers 10 bases. Per the germline V gene, CDR1 is SGHAT and CDR2 is FQNNGV. The junction had 3 bases not matched to a gene; V was cut back by 4 bases and J by 3 bases. This CDR3 contains 15 residues. CDR3 coding DNA: TGTGCCAGCAGCTCCGGACTAGCGGACTACAATGAGCAGTTCTTC. Translating gives CASSSGLADYNEQFF.

This rearrangement joins TRBV30 to TRBJ2-7, with TRBD2 identical over 7 bases. The CDR3 spans 13 residues. Germline trimming cut 2 bases from V and 7 bases from J; bases unmatched to any gene: 8. Germline V CDR1 and CDR2: GTSNPN, SVGIG (reference sequence). The DNA for the CDR3 is TGTGCCTGGAGTCGCGGCGGGAGAGGGGAGCAGTACTTC. Protein: CAWSRGGRGEQYF.

This chain uses TRBV5-1 with TRBJ2-1, with 11 bases lining up with TRBD2. This CDR3 is built from 15 residues. Germline CDR1 and CDR2: SGHRS and YFSETQ. V shed 5 bases, J shed 9 bases, and the junction held 10 bases outside the gene matches. The CDR3 is CASSGTSGSYSEQFF. CDR3 sequence (DNA): TGCGCCAGCAGTGGTACTAGCGGGAGTTATAGTGAGCAGTTCTTC.

This rearrangement joins TRBV19 to TRBJ2-6; D is unresolved. V lost 9 bases to trimming and J lost 0 bases, with 12 bases between them. CDR1 and CDR2 from the germline V gene are LNHDA and SQIVND (reference sequence). The CDR3 is made up of 15 amino acids. The CDR3 DNA is TGTGCCAGCCATGCCCTGATCTCTGGGGCCAACGTCCTGACTTTC. This gives the protein CASHALISGANVLTF.

This chain joins TRBV11-2 and TRBJ2-7; D is possibly TRBD2 (6 bases). V dropped 0 bases and J dropped 3 bases, with 9 bases sitting between them. The germline gives CDR1 SGHAT, CDR2 FQNNGV. The length of the CDR3 is 14 residues. CDR3 sequence (DNA): TGTGCCAGCAGCTTAGAGGGCGGGATCTACGAGCAGTACTTC. It specifies CASSLEGGIYEQYF.

The chain joins TRBV10-1 to TRBJ2-1; TRBD2 matches at 11 bases. V was pared by 6 bases and J by 10 bases, with 2 bases of the junction left unmatched. This CDR3 spans 12 amino acids. CDR1 WNHNN and CDR2 SYGVQD come from the germline V gene (reference sequence). The DNA of the CDR3 is TGCGCCAGCAGATCTAGCGGGAGGGAGCAGTTCTTC. This gives the protein CASRSSGREQFF.

This clone was seen a few times. The rearrangement joins TRBV19 to TRBJ1-1; 7 nucleotides match TRBD1. Looked up from germline, CDR1 is LNHDA and CDR2 is SQIVND (reference sequence). The CDR3 covers 11 residues. The junction had 9 bases not matched to a gene; V was cut back by 11 bases and J by 9 bases. The CDR3 DNA follows: TGTGCCTCTCTGGACAGGTCTAAAGCTTTCTTT. Protein product: CASLDRSKAFF.

The chain joins TRBV6-5 to TRBJ2-7; tentatively, D is TRBD2 (5 bases). Trimming left V 2 bases short and J 2 bases short, with 13 bases between. The CDR3 is made up of 15 amino acids. CDR1 and CDR2 (germline): MNHEY, SVGAGI. As DNA, the CDR3 is TGTGCCAGCAGTTACGATGAGGGCTCCACCTACGAGCAGTACTTC. Translated, it gives CASSYDEGSTYEQYF.

The table lists this clone with a few counts. The chain joins TRBV30 to TRBJ1-2; possibly TRBD1 for D (5 bases). CDR3 length: 14 amino acids. V was trimmed by 6 bases and J by 6 bases, leaving 20 bases between them. In germline, CDR1 is GTSNPN, CDR2 SVGIG (reference sequence). Here the CDR3 reads CACKEGGWGNGYTF. In DNA, the CDR3 is TGTGCCTGTAAAGAGGGTGGTTGGGGGAATGGCTACACCTTC. The variable domain in full, with the rest retrieved from reference TRBV30 and TRBJ1-2, is SQTIHQWPATLVQPVGSPLSLECTVEGTSNPNLYWYRQAAGRGLQLLFYSVGIGQISSEVPQNLSASRPQDRQFILSSKKLLLSDSGFYLCACKEGGWGNGYTFGSGTRLTVV.

V and J are TRBV6-5 and TRBJ1-4; the D gene is possibly TRBD1 (6 bases). The V end lost 0 bases, the J end lost 7 bases, and 9 bases lay between the germline ends. The CDR3 loop spans 14 amino acids. The germline gives CDR1 MNHEY, CDR2 SVGAGI. CDR3 nucleotide sequence: TGTGCCAGCAGTTACTCCAGGGGAGGTGAAAAACTGTTTTTT. Translated: CASSYSRGGEKLFF.

This sequence joins TRBV7-3 and TRBJ2-2; D is possibly TRBD1 or TRBD2 (5 bases each). The germline V and J ends were trimmed by 3 bases and 2 bases, with 16 bases remaining between them. The CDR3 runs to 17 residues. Germline CDR1 and CDR2: SGHTA and FQGTGA. CDR3: CASSFDRDAVNTGELFF. The CDR3 DNA is TGTGCCAGCAGCTTCGACCGGGACGCAGTAAACACCGGGGAGCTGTTTTTT.

The chain carries TRBV10-3 and TRBJ1-5, with 8 bases fitting TRBD1. The CDR3 loop spans 14 amino acids. V lost 0 bases to trimming and J lost 7 bases; unmatched junction nucleotides: 2. Germline values: CDR1 ENHRY, CDR2 SYGVKD. The CDR3 nucleotides are TGTGCCATCAGTGAGTCAACAGGGGGACAGCCCCAGCATTTT. It encodes CAISESTGGQPQHF.